The entry below gives a single T cell receptor beta chain sequence along with its context. Its matching antigen is unknown. This sample is part of a study of regulatory dendritic cells for organ transplantation. Study-wide points: Among resting subsets, memory CD8+ cells contained the most alloreactive clonotypes. Considerable individual heterogeneity was seen in alloreactive memory CD8+ T cells. Memory CD8+ T cells were the most oligoclonal; naive cells were highly diverse.

Naive CD45RA+ and memory CD45RO+ CD4+ or CD8+ T cells were FACS-sorted. V was trimmed by 0 bases and J by 11 bases, leaving 17 bases between them. The CDR3 length is 15 residues. CDR1 and CDR2 (germline): LGHNA, YSLEER. Profiling relied on immunoSEQ multiplex PCR, and the TCRdb table lists in-frame clones only, not all of them. The sample lists roughly 27,000 clones; about 80% were seen once. The chain recombines TRBV4-3 with TRBJ2-1; D is perhaps TRBD2 (6 bases). Sequences were obtained from memory CD4+ T cells from blood. The sample's subset: CD45RO+ memory T cells. This TCR was sampled from a human donor in good health. This CDR3 is CASSQEGAVGGQQFF. DNA for the CDR3: TGCGCCAGCAGCCAAGAAGGGGCGGTGGGAGGACAGCAGTTCTTC.